Below, 27 T cell receptor beta chains from the same sample are listed, as sequenced in a study of T-cell memory formation after mild COVID-19 (dated by TCRdb to 2020 to 2023). Receptors were amplified or captured by 5' RACE. The instrument given in TCRdb is Illumina NovaSeq 6000. TCRdb reprocessed the public reads (quality trimming at Q25 with fastp, clone calling with MiXCR) and kept in-frame beta chains. Rows matching on CDR3 protein sequence are summarized as one entry with the most common DNA and genes. Within this sample are 40,000 to 60,000 distinct CDR3 sequences, with roughly 27% of them counted one time only. Around 45% of the sample is in the top ten clones. Sequenced sample: PBMCs or a T cell subset sorted from them (not recorded which). These receptors all stem from a man between 18 and 29 years old who had mild COVID-19 (a few samples of this study predate the infection). The sample titles of this study are shuffled in the database, so cell type and time point are left out; the donor was told from shared clones.

This clonotype has a count of ten or more. The rearrangement joins TRBV12-3 or TRBV12-4 to TRBJ1-1; D gene unclear. The CDR3 totals 12 residues. V dropped 7 bases and J dropped 1 base, with 7 bases sitting between them. The DNA of the CDR3 is TGTGCCAGCACTCTCGGGAACACTGAAGCTTTCTTT. This gives the protein CASTLGNTEAFF.

This clonotype occurred many times. Written as DNA, the CDR3 is TGTGCCAGCAGCCAGAAGGACAGGGGATATCAGCCCCAGCATTTT. Protein: CASSQKDRGYQPQHF. This chain connects TRBV3-1 to TRBJ1-5; TRBD1 aligns across 9 bases. V shed 3 bases and J 5 bases; nucleotides not matched to a gene: 5. The CDR3 length is 15 residues. Germline-derived CDR1 and CDR2 are LGHDT and YNNKEL (reference sequence).

This clonotype was seen just once. The rearrangement joins TRBV12-3 or TRBV12-4 to TRBJ1-5; D may be TRBD1 (6 bases). The V end was cut by 6 bases, the J end by 6 bases, with 15 bases between. CDR3 length: 14 amino acids. In DNA, the CDR3 is TGTGCCAGCAGCACACAGGGTATGGGTCAGCCCCAGCATTTT. Its protein is CASSTQGMGQPQHF.

This clonotype rates as medium-sized. V is TRBV4-2 and J is TRBJ2-2; D may match TRBD1 or TRBD2 (5 bases each). There are 16 residues in the CDR3. The germline CDR1 and CDR2 sequences are LGHNA and YNFKEQ. V lost 0 bases, J lost 4 bases, and 12 bases lay in between. The chain's CDR3 is CASSQEGDPSTGELFF. The CDR3 DNA follows: TGTGCCAGCAGCCAAGAGGGGGACCCCTCCACCGGGGAGCTGTTTTTT.

This clonotype came up many times. The chain links TRBV12-3 or TRBV12-4 to TRBJ2-2, with 7 bases matching TRBD2. Trimming took 6 bases from V and 4 from J; bases not matched to a gene: 5. The CDR3 is made up of 14 amino acids. The CDR3 DNA follows: TGTGCCAGCAGCCTCGGGACTATCACCGGGGAGCTGTTTTTT. Amino acid sequence: CASSLGTITGELFF.

In its sample, this clonotype was seen a few times. The V and J genes are TRBV6-2 or TRBV6-3 and TRBJ2-7, with 9 bases matching TRBD2. Germline V gene data show CDR1 as MNHEY and CDR2 as SVGEGT. This CDR3 is built from 12 residues. With V trimmed by 8 bases and J by 6 bases, 5 bases remained unmatched. The CDR3 sequence is CASSLAGFEQYF. CDR3 DNA sequence: TGTGCCAGCTCTCTAGCGGGGTTCGAGCAGTACTTC.

The chain links TRBV7-2 to TRBJ1-2; 8 bases are shared with TRBD1. The V segment lost 4 bases and the J segment 3 bases; nucleotides outside the gene matches: 1. CDR3 length: 13 amino acids. The germline V gene has CDR1 SGHTA and CDR2 FQGNSA. CDR3 in DNA: TGTGCCAGCAGCTGGACAGGGCACTATGGCTACACCTTC. It is translated as CASSWTGHYGYTF.

The rearrangement uses TRBV2 and TRBJ2-1, with TRBD2 identical over 11 bases. The germline CDR1 and CDR2 sequences are SNHLY and FYNNEI. This CDR3 region has 14 residues. The V segment lost 8 bases and the J segment 10 bases; nucleotides outside the gene matches: 10. CDR3 residues: CASESSGGAVEQFF. The CDR3 DNA is TGTGCCAGCGAAAGTAGCGGGGGGGCCGTGGAGCAGTTCTTC.

This clonotype was seen more than once but under ten times. This chain uses TRBV6-5 with TRBJ2-2; 7 bases fit TRBD1. The CDR3 is 16 residues long. V was pared by 0 bases and J by 6 bases, with 7 bases of the junction left unmatched. Germline-derived CDR1 and CDR2 are MNHEY and SVGAGI. The CDR3 protein is CASSYSARGIAGELFF. CDR3 nucleotides: TGTGCCAGCAGTTACTCCGCCAGGGGGATCGCCGGGGAGCTGTTTTTT.

This chain joins TRBV6-2 or TRBV6-3 and TRBJ2-1; D perhaps matches TRBD1 (5 bases). V lost 8 bases to trimming and J lost 11 bases, with 13 bases between them. CDR3 size: 11 residues. Per the germline V gene, CDR1 is MNHEY and CDR2 is SVGEGT. The CDR3 DNA reads as TGTGCCAGCGGGAAGGGGTTAAAGCAGTTCTTC. Amino acids: CASGKGLKQFF.

The chain is built from TRBV19 and TRBJ1-5; D not certain. The CDR3 length is 15 residues. Germline-derived CDR1 and CDR2 are LNHDA and SQIVND (reference sequence). Trimming cost V 4 bases and J 5 bases, with 15 bases left between them. This CDR3 is CASSRAFGPHQPQHF. CDR3 DNA sequence: TGTGCCAGTAGTAGAGCCTTTGGTCCCCATCAGCCCCAGCATTTT.

This chain links TRBV20-1 with TRBJ2-1, with D possibly being TRBD1 (5 bases). Trimming took 3 bases from V and 5 from J, leaving 14 bases between them. CDR1 DFQATT and CDR2 SNEGSKA come from the germline V gene (reference sequence). The CDR3 loop spans 14 amino acids. CDR3 in DNA: TGCAGTGCTAGTGACAGTACTAAGGACAATGAGCAGTTCTTC. It specifies CSASDSTKDNEQFF.

The V and J genes are TRBV12-3 or TRBV12-4 and TRBJ2-3; 7 bases fit TRBD2. The junction had 3 bases not matched to a gene; V was cut back by 1 base and J by 5 bases. The length of the CDR3 is 14 residues. As DNA, the CDR3 is TGTGCCAGCAGTTTAGGGGAGCGGGAAGATACGCAGTATTTT. Translation gives CASSLGEREDTQYF.

The gene calls are TRBV5-5 and TRBJ1-4, with a weak D call TRBD1 (6 bases). V lost 5 bases and J 15 bases, leaving 14 bases between the germline ends. The germline V gene has CDR1 SGHKS and CDR2 YYEKEE (reference sequence). The CDR3 consists of 11 residues. CDR3 nucleotides: TGTGCCAGCAGGGAAGACAGGCGGATGTTTTTT. The encoded protein is CASREDRRMFF.

In this sample, this clonotype turned up a few times. The DNA of the CDR3 is TGTGCCAGCAGCTCCAGCAACGGGGCCAGCACTGAAGCTTTCTTT. It translates to CASSSSNGASTEAFF. The chain links TRBV7-2 to TRBJ1-1; TRBD1 is a possible D gene (5 bases). Germline-derived CDR1 and CDR2 are SGHTA and FQGNSA. Deletions cut 4 bases from V and 4 bases from J, with 16 bases between. CDR3 length: 15 residues. Complete variable domain (other parts from reference TRBV7-2 and TRBJ1-1): GAGVSQSPSNKVTEKGKDVELRCDPISGHTALYWYRQSLGQGLEFLIYFQGNSAPDKSGLPSDRFSAERTGGSVSTLTIQRTQQEDSAVYLCASSSSNGASTEAFFGQGTRLTVV.

This clonotype has just a few counts. This chain links TRBV20-1 with TRBJ2-1; tentative D call: TRBD2 (5 bases). The germline CDR1 and CDR2 sequences are DFQATT and SNEGSKA (reference sequence). There are 12 residues in the CDR3. Trimming removed 5 bases at V and 5 bases at J, with 10 bases between. CDR3 amino acids: CSASLEDNEQFF. The CDR3 nucleotides read TGCAGTGCTTCACTAGAGGACAATGAGCAGTTCTTC.

In its sample, this clonotype was seen a few times. The rearrangement links TRBV20-1 to TRBJ2-2, with 8 bases matching TRBD2. The CDR3 has 17 residues. Germline assignment: CDR1 DFQATT and CDR2 SNEGSKA (reference sequence). The junction had 9 bases not matched to a gene; V was cut back by 3 bases and J by 0 bases. This CDR3 is CSASRAGEIANTGELFF. The DNA for the CDR3 is TGCAGTGCTAGCCGAGCGGGGGAAATCGCGAACACCGGGGAGCTGTTTTTT.

This clonotype has only a few counts. The chain joins TRBV7-2 to TRBJ2-1; D is unclear. Germline CDR1 and CDR2: SGHTA and FQGNSA. The CDR3 sequence is 11 residues long. Trimming took off 4 bases at V and 12 bases at J, with 10 bases between the two ends. The CDR3 sequence: CASSSPGPQFF. DNA for the CDR3: TGTGCCAGCAGCTCCCCCGGGCCGCAGTTCTTC. The full variable domain, with the rest looked up from reference TRBV7-2 and TRBJ2-1, is GAGVSQSPSNKVTEKGKDVELRCDPISGHTALYWYRQSLGQGLEFLIYFQGNSAPDKSGLPSDRFSAERTGGSVSTLTIQRTQQEDSAVYLCASSSPGPQFFGPGTRLTVL.

This clonotype was seen a few times. This chain uses TRBV6-6 with TRBJ2-7; 7 bases are a match to TRBD2. The V gene end was trimmed by 6 bases and the J gene end by 2 bases; junction bases not matched to a gene: 4. Germline V gene data show CDR1 as MNHNY and CDR2 as SVGAGI (reference sequence). The CDR3 totals 13 residues. The CDR3 spells CASRTGTTYEQYF. The CDR3 DNA sequence: TGTGCCAGCAGAACCGGGACTACCTACGAGCAGTACTTC.

This chain links TRBV12-3 or TRBV12-4 with TRBJ2-2, with TRBD2 matching 13 bases. The CDR3 runs 16 residues. After removal of 6 bases from V and 8 bases from J, the junction contained 9 bases not matched to a gene. Here the CDR3 reads CASSYGLAGVTGELFF. The CDR3 coding sequence is TGTGCCAGCAGCTATGGACTAGCGGGGGTTACGGGGGAGCTGTTTTTT.

This clonotype was observed a few times. The chain links TRBV12-3 or TRBV12-4 to TRBJ2-1, with 8 bases aligning to TRBD1. This CDR3 contains 14 residues. After removal of 6 bases from V and 7 bases from J, the junction contained 8 bases not matched to a gene. The DNA for the CDR3 is TGTGCCAGCAGACGCCCGACAGGGGTAAATGAGCAGTTCTTC. Translating gives CASRRPTGVNEQFF.

V is TRBV27 and J is TRBJ1-5; D remains unclear. Germline CDR1 MNHEY, CDR2 SMNVEV (reference sequence). V was trimmed by 4 bases and J by 0 bases, leaving 10 bases between them. The CDR3 covers 15 residues. CDR3 in DNA: TGTGCCAGCAGTTCTTGGGCGGGTAGCAATCAGCCCCAGCATTTT. This encodes CASSSWAGSNQPQHF.

This sequence joins TRBV19 and TRBJ2-7; D remains ambiguous. The CDR3 runs to 13 residues. V was trimmed by 1 base and J by 3 bases, leaving 7 bases between them. The germline gives CDR1 LNHDA, CDR2 SQIVND (reference sequence). CDR3 amino acids: CASSIGTGYEQYV. CDR3 bases: TGTGCCAGTAGTATAGGAACGGGCTACGAGCAGTACGTC.

The CDR3 sequence is CASSYRDTNTEAFF. CDR3 sequence (DNA): TGTGCCAGCAGCTATCGGGACACGAACACTGAAGCTTTCTTT. The chain employs TRBV7-3 and TRBJ1-1; a weak D match, TRBD1 (6 bases). V dropped 4 bases and J dropped 1 base, with 10 bases sitting between them. Germline CDR1 is SGHTA and CDR2 is FQGTGA. CDR3 length: 14 amino acids.

The rearrangement links TRBV7-8 to TRBJ2-5; D could derive from TRBD1 or TRBD2 (6 bases each). CDR1 is SGHVS, CDR2 FQNEAQ, per germline. V lost 5 bases, J lost 5 bases, and 15 bases lay in between. The CDR3 contains 14 residues. CDR3 residues: CASSRGGGWETQYF. In nucleotides, the CDR3 is TGTGCCAGCAGCCGAGGAGGGGGGTGGGAGACCCAGTACTTC.

This clonotype has a handful of counts. The chain links TRBV5-1 to TRBJ2-7; D is unclear. CDR1 and CDR2 from the germline V gene are SGHRS and YFSETQ. With 0 bases removed from V and 1 base from J, the gap between germline ends came to 11 bases. The CDR3 is made up of 15 amino acids. The DNA of the CDR3 is TGCGCCAGCAGCTTGGCGGCGGATACTTCCTACGAGCAGTACTTC. Its protein product is CASSLAADTSYEQYF.

This clonotype was detected a few times. This chain links TRBV27 with TRBJ2-7, with D unclear. The CDR3 loop spans 12 amino acids. The V end was cut by 0 bases, the J end by 7 bases, with 7 bases between. Germline CDR1 reads MNHEY; CDR2 reads SMNVEV (reference sequence). The CDR3 protein is CASSLSGVEQYF. The CDR3 DNA reads as TGTGCCAGCAGTTTATCTGGGGTTGAGCAGTACTTC.